Below, one TCR beta chain is given with its context. Its target is unknown. The CDR3 covers 15 residues. V trimming: 1 base; J trimming: 5 bases; junction bases outside the gene matches: 6. CDR1 and CDR2 from the germline V gene are MDHEN and SYDVKM. Primers: 60 Vbeta forward and 13 Jbeta reverse. Profiling relied on immunoSEQ multiplex PCR, and the TCRdb table lists in-frame clones only, not all of them. The profile shows about 130,000 clones, about 80% of them singletons. This sample was taken from a study of cytomegalovirus exposure and HLA in healthy donors. General study results and limits: Reportedly, diagnosis of cytomegalovirus status by the classifier showed high specificity and sensitivity. TCR beta sequences reportedly predicted the HLA-A and HLA-B alleles of most subjects accurately. Association of a missense DCLRE1C variant with TCR beta V- and J-gene trimming was reported in a later analysis. In the analysis, some V segments, TRBV6-2 and TRBV6-3 included, were excluded as indistinguishable.

This clonotype originated in a woman in her thirties or forties in good health and CMV-seronegative. This rearrangement joins TRBV28 to TRBJ1-2; 8 bases align to TRBD1. Sample: PBMCs. Here the CDR3 reads CASSLSPGGLYGYTF. In nucleotides, the CDR3 is TGTGCCAGCAGTTTATCCCCAGGGGGCCTTTATGGCTACACCTTC.